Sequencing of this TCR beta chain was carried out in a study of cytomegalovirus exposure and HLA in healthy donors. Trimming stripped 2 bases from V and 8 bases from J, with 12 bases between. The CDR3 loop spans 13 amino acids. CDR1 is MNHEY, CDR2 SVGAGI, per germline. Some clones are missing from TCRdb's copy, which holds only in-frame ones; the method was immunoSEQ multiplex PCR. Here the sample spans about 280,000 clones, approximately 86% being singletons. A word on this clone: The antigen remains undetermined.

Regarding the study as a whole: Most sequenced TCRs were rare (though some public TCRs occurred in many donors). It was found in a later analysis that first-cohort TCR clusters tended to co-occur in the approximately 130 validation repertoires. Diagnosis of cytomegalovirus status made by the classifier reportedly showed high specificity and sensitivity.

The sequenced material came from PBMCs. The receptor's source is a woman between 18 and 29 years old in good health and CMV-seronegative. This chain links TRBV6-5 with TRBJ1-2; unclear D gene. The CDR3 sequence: CASSYVPRRGYTF. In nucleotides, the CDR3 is TGTGCCAGCAGTTACGTACCGAGGCGAGGCTACACCTTC.